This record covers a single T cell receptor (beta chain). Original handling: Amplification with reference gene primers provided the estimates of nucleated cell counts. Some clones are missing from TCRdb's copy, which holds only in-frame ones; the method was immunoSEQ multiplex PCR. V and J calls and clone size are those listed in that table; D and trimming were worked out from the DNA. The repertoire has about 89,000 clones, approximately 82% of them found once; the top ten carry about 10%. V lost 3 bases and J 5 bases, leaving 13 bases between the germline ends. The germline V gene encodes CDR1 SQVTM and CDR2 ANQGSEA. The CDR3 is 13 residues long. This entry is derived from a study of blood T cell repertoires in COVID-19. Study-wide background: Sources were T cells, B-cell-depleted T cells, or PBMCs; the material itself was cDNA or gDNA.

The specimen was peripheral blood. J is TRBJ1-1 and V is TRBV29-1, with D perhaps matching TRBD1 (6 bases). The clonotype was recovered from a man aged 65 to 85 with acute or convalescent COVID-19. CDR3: CSVERGQTTEAFF. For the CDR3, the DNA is TGCAGCGTTGAGAGAGGACAGACTACTGAAGCTTTCTTT.